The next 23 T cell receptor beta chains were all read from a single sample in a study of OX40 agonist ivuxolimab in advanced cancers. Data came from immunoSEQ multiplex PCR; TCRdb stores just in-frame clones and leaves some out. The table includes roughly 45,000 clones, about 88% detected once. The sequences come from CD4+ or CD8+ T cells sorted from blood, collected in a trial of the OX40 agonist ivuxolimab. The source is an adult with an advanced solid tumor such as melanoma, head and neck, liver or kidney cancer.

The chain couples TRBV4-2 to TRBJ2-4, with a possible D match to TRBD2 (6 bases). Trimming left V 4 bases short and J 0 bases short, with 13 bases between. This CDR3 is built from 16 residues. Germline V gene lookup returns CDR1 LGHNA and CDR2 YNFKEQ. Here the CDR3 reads CASSPLAELAKNIQYF. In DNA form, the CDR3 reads TGTGCCAGCAGCCCCTTAGCGGAACTAGCCAAAAACATTCAGTACTTC.

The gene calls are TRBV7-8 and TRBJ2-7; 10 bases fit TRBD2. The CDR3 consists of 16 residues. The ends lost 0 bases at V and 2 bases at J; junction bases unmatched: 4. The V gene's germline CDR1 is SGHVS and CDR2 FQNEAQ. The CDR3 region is CASSLAGTSVPYEQYF. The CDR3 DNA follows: TGTGCCAGCAGCTTAGCCGGGACTAGCGTACCCTACGAGCAGTACTTC.

The CDR3 DNA is TGTGCCAGCAGCGCAGAGACCGGGACTAGCATCTACAATGAGCAGTTCTTC. As protein: CASSAETGTSIYNEQFF. This chain uses TRBV9 with TRBJ2-1; 9 bases agree with TRBD2. With V trimmed by 3 bases and J by 3 bases, 10 bases remained unmatched. The CDR3 consists of 17 residues. Germline V gives CDR1 SGDLS, CDR2 YYNGEE.

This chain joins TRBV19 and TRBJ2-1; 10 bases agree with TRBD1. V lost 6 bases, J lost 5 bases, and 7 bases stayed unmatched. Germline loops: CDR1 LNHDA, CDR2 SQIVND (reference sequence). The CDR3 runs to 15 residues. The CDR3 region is CASSHTGQGHNEQFF. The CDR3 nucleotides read TGTGCCAGTAGCCACACGGGACAGGGGCACAATGAGCAGTTCTTC. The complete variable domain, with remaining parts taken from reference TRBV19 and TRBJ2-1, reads DGGITQSPKYLFRKEGQNVTLSCEQNLNHDAMYWYRQDPGQGLRLIYYSQIVNDFQKGDIAEGYSVSREKKESFPLTVTSAQKNPTAFYLCASSHTGQGHNEQFFGPGTRLTVL.

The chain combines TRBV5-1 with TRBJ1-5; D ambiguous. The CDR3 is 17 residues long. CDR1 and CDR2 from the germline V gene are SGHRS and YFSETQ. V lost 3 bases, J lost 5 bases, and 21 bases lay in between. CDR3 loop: CASSSPQTPRLHQPQHF. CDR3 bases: TGCGCCAGCAGCTCCCCACAGACCCCACGTTTGCATCAGCCCCAGCATTTT.

As DNA, the CDR3 is TGCGCCAGCAGCTTGGGCGGGGGCCAAGAGACCCAGTACTTC. It codes for CASSLGGGQETQYF. The rearrangement links TRBV5-1 to TRBJ2-5, with 7 bases aligning to TRBD2. Germline CDR1 SGHRS, CDR2 YFSETQ. V shed 0 bases, J shed 1 base, and the junction held 0 bases outside the gene matches. The CDR3 covers 14 residues. Based on the CDR3 plus reference TRBV5-1 and TRBJ2-5, the full variable domain is KAGVTQTPRYLIKTRGQQVTLSCSPISGHRSVSWYQQTPGQGLQFLFEYFSETQRNKGNFPGRFSGRQFSNSRSEMNVSTLELGDSALYLCASSLGGGQETQYFGPGTRLLVL.

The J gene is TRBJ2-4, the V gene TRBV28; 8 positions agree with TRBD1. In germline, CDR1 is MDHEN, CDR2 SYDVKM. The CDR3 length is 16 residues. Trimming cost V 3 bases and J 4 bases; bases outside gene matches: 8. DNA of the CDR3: TGTGCCAGCAGTTTTATGTTGACAGGGGCAAAAAACATTCAGTACTTC. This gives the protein CASSFMLTGAKNIQYF. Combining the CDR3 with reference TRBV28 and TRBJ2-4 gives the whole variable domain DVKVTQSSRYLVKRTGEKVFLECVQDMDHENMFWYRQDPGLGLRLIYFSYDVKMKEKGDIPEGYSVSREKKERFSLILESASTNQTSMYLCASSFMLTGAKNIQYFGAGTRLSVL.

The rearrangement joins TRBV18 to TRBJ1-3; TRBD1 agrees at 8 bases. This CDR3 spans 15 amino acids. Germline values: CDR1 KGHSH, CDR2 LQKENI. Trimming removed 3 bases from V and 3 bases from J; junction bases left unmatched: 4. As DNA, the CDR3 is TGTGCCAGCTCACCGGACAGGGCTAGTGGAAACACCATATATTTT. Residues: CASSPDRASGNTIYF.

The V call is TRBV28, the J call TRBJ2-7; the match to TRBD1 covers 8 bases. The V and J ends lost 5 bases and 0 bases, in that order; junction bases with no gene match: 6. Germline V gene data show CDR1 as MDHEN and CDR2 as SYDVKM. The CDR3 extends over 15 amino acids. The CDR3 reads CASSPWTGLSYEQYF. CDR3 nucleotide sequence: TGTGCCAGCAGTCCGTGGACAGGGCTCTCCTACGAGCAGTACTTC.

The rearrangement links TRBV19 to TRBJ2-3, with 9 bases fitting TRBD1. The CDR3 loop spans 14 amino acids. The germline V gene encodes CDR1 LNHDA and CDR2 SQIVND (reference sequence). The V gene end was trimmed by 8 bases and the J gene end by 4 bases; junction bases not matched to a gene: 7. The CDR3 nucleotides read TGTGCCAGTCAAAGGGGACAGGGCGCAGATACGCAGTATTTT. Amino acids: CASQRGQGADTQYF.

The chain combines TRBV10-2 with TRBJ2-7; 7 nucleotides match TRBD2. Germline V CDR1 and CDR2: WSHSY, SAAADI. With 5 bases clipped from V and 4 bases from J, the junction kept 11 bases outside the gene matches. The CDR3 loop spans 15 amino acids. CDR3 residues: CASSLLAARLYEQYF. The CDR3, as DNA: TGCGCCAGCAGTTTGCTAGCGGCGAGACTGTACGAGCAGTACTTC.

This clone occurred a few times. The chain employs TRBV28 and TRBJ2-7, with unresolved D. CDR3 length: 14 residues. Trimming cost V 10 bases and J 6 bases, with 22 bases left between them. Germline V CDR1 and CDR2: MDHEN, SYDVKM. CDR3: CAIQKLISTGEQYF. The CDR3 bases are TGTGCCATCCAGAAGCTTATCTCGACCGGCGAGCAGTACTTC.

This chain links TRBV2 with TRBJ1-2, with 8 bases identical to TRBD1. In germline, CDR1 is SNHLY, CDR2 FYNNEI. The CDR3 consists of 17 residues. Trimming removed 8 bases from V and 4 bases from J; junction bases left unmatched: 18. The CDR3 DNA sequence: TGTGCCAGCTCAAACCCGGGACAGGCGGATTTGGGCTATGGCTACACCTTC. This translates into CASSNPGQADLGYGYTF.

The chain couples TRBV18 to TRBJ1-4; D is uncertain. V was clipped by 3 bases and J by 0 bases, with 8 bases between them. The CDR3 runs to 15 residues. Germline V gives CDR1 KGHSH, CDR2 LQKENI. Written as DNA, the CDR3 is TGTGCCAGCTCACCCCCGGGAGCAACTAATGAAAAACTGTTTTTT. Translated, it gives CASSPPGATNEKLFF. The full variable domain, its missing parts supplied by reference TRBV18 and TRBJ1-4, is NAGVMQNPRHLVRRRGQEARLRCSPMKGHSHVYWYRQLPEEGLKFMVYLQKENIIDESGMPKERFSAEFPKEGPSILRIQQVVRGDSAAYFCASSPPGATNEKLFFGSGTQLSVL.

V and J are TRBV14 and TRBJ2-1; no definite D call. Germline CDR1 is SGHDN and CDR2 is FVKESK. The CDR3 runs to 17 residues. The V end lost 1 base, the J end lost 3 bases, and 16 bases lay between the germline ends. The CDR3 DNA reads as TGTGCCAGCAGCCAAGTAGGAGCCAATCCCATCTACAATGAGCAGTTCTTC. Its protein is CASSQVGANPIYNEQFF.

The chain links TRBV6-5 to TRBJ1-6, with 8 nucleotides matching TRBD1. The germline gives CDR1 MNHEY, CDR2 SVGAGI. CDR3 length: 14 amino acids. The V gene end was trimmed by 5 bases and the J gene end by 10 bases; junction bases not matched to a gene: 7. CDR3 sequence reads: CASSGTGEKSPLHF. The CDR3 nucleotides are TGTGCCAGCAGTGGGACAGGTGAAAAATCACCCCTCCACTTT.

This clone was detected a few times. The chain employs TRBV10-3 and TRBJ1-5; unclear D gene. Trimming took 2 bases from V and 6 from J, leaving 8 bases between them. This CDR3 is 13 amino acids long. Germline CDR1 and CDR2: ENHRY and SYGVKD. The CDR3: CAISELEGQPQHF. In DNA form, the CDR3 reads TGTGCCATCAGTGAGCTTGAGGGTCAGCCCCAGCATTTT.

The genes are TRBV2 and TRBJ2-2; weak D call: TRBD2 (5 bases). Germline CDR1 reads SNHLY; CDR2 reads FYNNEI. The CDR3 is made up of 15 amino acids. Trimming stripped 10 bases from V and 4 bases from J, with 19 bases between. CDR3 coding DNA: TGTGCCATGAACCACCTCGGGAAGGGCACCGGGGAGCTGTTTTTT. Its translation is CAMNHLGKGTGELFF.

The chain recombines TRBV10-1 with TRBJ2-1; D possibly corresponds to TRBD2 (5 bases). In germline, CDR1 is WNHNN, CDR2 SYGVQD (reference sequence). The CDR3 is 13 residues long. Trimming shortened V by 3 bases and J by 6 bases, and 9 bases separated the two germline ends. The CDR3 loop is CASSEAGGNEQFF. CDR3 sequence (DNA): TGCGCCAGCAGTGAAGCAGGAGGCAATGAGCAGTTCTTC.

CDR3 loop: CASSYPPYNEQFF. CDR3 DNA sequence: TGTGCCAGTAGTTACCCTCCCTACAATGAGCAGTTCTTC. The genes are TRBV19 and TRBJ2-1; no clear D. V shed 5 bases and J shed 2 bases, with 7 bases lying between them. Germline values: CDR1 LNHDA, CDR2 SQIVND (reference sequence). The CDR3 spans 13 residues.

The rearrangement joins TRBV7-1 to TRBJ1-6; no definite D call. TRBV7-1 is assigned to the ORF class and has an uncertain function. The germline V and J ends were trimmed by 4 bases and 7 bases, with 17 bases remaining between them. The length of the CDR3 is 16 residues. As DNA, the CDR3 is TGTGCCAGCAGCTTATACCGGGGTGCGGGAAATTCACCCCTCCACTTT. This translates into CASSLYRGAGNSPLHF.

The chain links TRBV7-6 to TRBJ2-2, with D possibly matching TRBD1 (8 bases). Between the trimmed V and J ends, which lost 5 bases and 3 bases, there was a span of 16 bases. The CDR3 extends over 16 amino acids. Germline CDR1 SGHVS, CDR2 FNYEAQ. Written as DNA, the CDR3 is TGTGCCAGCAGCCTACGGACAGGGAGGGACACCGGGGAGCTGTTTTTT. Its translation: CASSLRTGRDTGELFF.

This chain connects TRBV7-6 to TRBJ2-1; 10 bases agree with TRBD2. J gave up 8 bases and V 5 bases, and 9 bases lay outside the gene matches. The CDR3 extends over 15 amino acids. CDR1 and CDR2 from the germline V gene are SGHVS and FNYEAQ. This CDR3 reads CASSPGGLAGDEQFF. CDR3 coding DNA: TGTGCCAGCAGCCCTGGAGGGCTAGCGGGGGATGAGCAGTTCTTC. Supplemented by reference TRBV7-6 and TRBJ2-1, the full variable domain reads GAGVSQSPRYKVTKRGQDVALRCDPISGHVSLYWYRQALGQGPEFLTYFNYEAQQDKSGLPNDRFSAERPEGSISTLTIQRTEQRDSAMYRCASSPGGLAGDEQFFGPGTRLTVL.